Presented here are 32 T cell receptor beta chains from one specimen sequenced in a study of shared clonotypes between healthy human individuals. The assay was immunoSEQ multiplex PCR, and TCRdb's table has in-frame clones only and misses some. The repertoire includes around 2,100,000 clones, roughly 94% of them detected once, and 0.9% to 1.5% sits in the top ten. CD45RO-negative, CCR7-selected cells formed the naive CD8 fraction, which excluded terminally differentiated effector memory CD45RA+ cells. The sequenced sample was naive CD8+ T cells sorted from blood. The source of these receptors is a man aged 18 to 35 in good health.

The V and J genes are TRBV4-1 and TRBJ2-7, with TRBD1 identical over 7 bases. Trimming cost V 1 base and J 5 bases; bases outside gene matches: 8. Germline V CDR1 and CDR2: MGHRA, YSYEKL. CDR3 length equals 15 residues. CDR3 amino acids: CASSQVATGPHEQYF. Written as DNA, the CDR3 is TGCGCCAGCAGCCAAGTGGCGACAGGGCCCCACGAGCAGTACTTC.

The gene calls are TRBV19 and TRBJ2-2, with 8 bases identical to TRBD1. The CDR3 is 17 residues long. Germline trimming cut 1 base from V and 3 bases from J; bases unmatched to any gene: 7. The germline V gene has CDR1 LNHDA and CDR2 SQIVND (reference sequence). The CDR3 region is CASSIAPQGADTGELFF. The CDR3 DNA follows: TGTGCCAGTAGTATAGCACCCCAGGGGGCCGACACCGGGGAGCTGTTTTTT.

This clone has just one count. The rearrangement links TRBV6-6 to TRBJ2-7; unclear D gene. The CDR3 has 14 amino acids. Germline loops: CDR1 MNHNY, CDR2 SVGAGI (reference sequence). Trimming took 0 bases from V and 4 from J, leaving 10 bases between them. DNA of the CDR3: TGTGCCAGCAGTTACTCGAGTCTCGAGTACGAGCAGTACTTC. Its translation: CASSYSSLEYEQYF.

As regards this clone: The junction does not match germline at one end; this may be a read error. This chain joins TRBV4-1 and TRBJ2-1; D unclear. Germline CDR1 MGHRA, CDR2 YSYEKL. This CDR3 region has 16 residues. DNA for the CDR3: TGCGCCAGCAGCCTCCCCGTCGGCCTTGTAAAGGTTGAGAAGTTCTTC. Translation: CASSLPVGLVKVEKFF.

V and J are TRBV7-9 and TRBJ1-2; tentatively, D is TRBD1 (5 bases). Deletions cut 2 bases from V and 6 bases from J, with 10 bases between. Germline CDR1 is SEHNR and CDR2 is FQNEAQ (reference sequence). The CDR3 consists of 13 residues. The CDR3, as DNA: TGTGCCAGCAGCTTATTCAGGGTCAATGGCTACACCTTC. This gives the protein CASSLFRVNGYTF.

V and J are TRBV7-6 and TRBJ2-2; 8 bases match TRBD1. V was pared by 5 bases and J by 7 bases, with 18 bases of the junction left unmatched. Germline CDR1 is SGHVS and CDR2 is FNYEAQ. The CDR3 covers 18 residues. CDR3 nucleotide sequence: TGTGCCAGCAGCGCGTACTTAGACAGGGGCTCCTTCGGCGGGGAGCTGTTTTTT. This gives the protein CASSAYLDRGSFGGELFF.

The gene calls are TRBV27 and TRBJ2-7; D is ambiguous. Germline CDR1 is MNHEY and CDR2 is SMNVEV (reference sequence). The V and J ends lost 5 bases and 0 bases respectively, with 17 bases between them. The CDR3 spans 16 residues. The CDR3 nucleotides read TGTGCCAGCAGTCCCCTCCAGCCGCCTTTCTCCTACGAGCAGTACTTC. This gives the protein CASSPLQPPFSYEQYF.

The chain recombines TRBV4-3 with TRBJ2-5; TRBD2 matches at 7 bases. V was clipped by 0 bases and J by 2 bases; unmatched bases: 6. Germline-derived CDR1 and CDR2 are LGHNA and YSLEER. The CDR3 loop spans 16 amino acids. CDR3 nucleotide sequence: TGCGCCAGCAGCCAAGATTGGAGCGGGGCTCAAGAGACCCAGTACTTC. It yields the protein CASSQDWSGAQETQYF.

This chain connects TRBV6-1 to TRBJ2-7; D is ambiguous. The V end lost 6 bases, the J end lost 2 bases, and 5 bases lay between the germline ends. Germline assignment: CDR1 MNHNS and CDR2 SASEGT. The CDR3 is 11 residues long. CDR3 nucleotides: TGTGCCAGCAGCACGACCTACGAGCAGTACTTC. Encoded protein: CASSTTYEQYF.

The rearrangement uses TRBV5-8 and TRBJ2-3; 11 bases map to TRBD2. Looked up from germline, CDR1 is SGHTS and CDR2 is YDEGEE. This CDR3 has 16 amino acids. V was pared by 3 bases and J by 5 bases, with 8 bases of the junction left unmatched. CDR3 in DNA: TGTGCCAGCAGCTCGGAACTAGCGGGAGTTAGAGATACGCAGTATTTT. Amino acid sequence: CASSSELAGVRDTQYF.

For the CDR3, the DNA is TGTGCCAGCAGTCAGGCTCGCCTCTCCTATAATTCACCCCTCCACTTT. This codes for CASSQARLSYNSPLHF. The V call is TRBV9, the J call TRBJ1-6; D unresolved. The CDR3 spans 16 residues. Between the trimmed V and J ends, which lost 5 bases and 0 bases, there was a span of 12 bases. Per the germline V gene, CDR1 is SGDLS and CDR2 is YYNGEE. Drawing the rest from reference TRBV9 and TRBJ1-6, the complete variable domain is DSGVTQTPKHLITATGQRVTLRCSPRSGDLSVYWYQQSLDQGLQFLIQYYNGEERAKGNILERFSAQQFPDLHSELNLSSLELGDSALYFCASSQARLSYNSPLHFGNGTRLTVT.

The chain uses TRBV7-7 and TRBJ2-1; 10 bases map to TRBD2. This CDR3 spans 14 amino acids. In germline, CDR1 is SSHAT, CDR2 FNYEAQ (reference sequence). The CDR3 is CASGGPGAGNEQFF. As DNA, the CDR3 is TGTGCTAGCGGGGGGCCGGGGGCCGGCAATGAGCAGTTCTTC.

The chain carries TRBV6-6 and TRBJ1-1, with D possibly TRBD1 on 5 matching bases. The CDR3 length is 15 residues. CDR1 is MNHNY and CDR2 is SVGAGI in the germline V gene (reference sequence). With 5 bases removed from V and 0 bases from J, the gap between germline ends came to 13 bases. The CDR3 DNA sequence: TGTGCCAGCAGTCCCGACGGGGGGGTGAACACTGAAGCTTTCTTT. The encoded protein is CASSPDGGVNTEAFF.

The chain couples TRBV13 to TRBJ2-7; 9 nucleotides align to TRBD2. This CDR3 spans 14 amino acids. The V gene's germline CDR1 is PRHDT and CDR2 FYEKMQ (reference sequence). Losses at the gene ends were 3 bases for V and 7 bases for J; bases not matched to a gene: 7. In DNA form, the CDR3 reads TGTGCCAGCAGCTTCGGCGGGGGGGCAGATGAGCAGTACTTC. Its protein is CASSFGGGADEQYF.

On this clone: This same CDR3 is encoded by further DNA sequences in the sample. The chain recombines TRBV4-1 with TRBJ1-5, with 7 bases lining up with TRBD1. CDR3 size: 13 residues. Trimming cost V 3 bases and J 7 bases; bases outside gene matches: 3. In germline, CDR1 is MGHRA, CDR2 YSYEKL. The CDR3 spells CASSQRQGQPQHF. CDR3 in DNA: TGCGCCAGCAGCCAGCGACAGGGACAGCCCCAGCATTTT.

V gene TRBV4-1 combines with J gene TRBJ2-5, with D possibly TRBD2 on 6 matching bases. With 3 bases removed from V and 1 base from J, the gap between germline ends came to 9 bases. The CDR3 length is 14 residues. Germline-derived CDR1 and CDR2 are MGHRA and YSYEKL. The CDR3, as DNA: TGCGCCAGCAGCCATCGGGACTCCCAAGAGACCCAGTACTTC. Translated: CASSHRDSQETQYF.

The chain links TRBV5-1 to TRBJ2-2; D is undetermined. Per the germline V gene, CDR1 is SGHRS and CDR2 is YFSETQ. This CDR3 region has 13 residues. V dropped 0 bases and J dropped 6 bases, with 6 bases sitting between them. CDR3 sequence reads: CASSLVGSGELFF. CDR3 sequence (DNA): TGCGCCAGCAGCTTGGTTGGGTCCGGGGAGCTGTTTTTT.

This clone appeared once. This chain joins TRBV6-1 and TRBJ2-1; D might be TRBD1 (5 bases). Germline CDR1 is MNHNS and CDR2 is SASEGT. Between the trimmed V and J ends, which lost 9 bases and 6 bases, there was a span of 18 bases. The CDR3 runs 14 residues. CDR3 sequence (DNA): TGTGCCAGTTACGTCGGACACCAGGGCAATGAGCAGTTCTTC. This sequence encodes CASYVGHQGNEQFF.

This chain links TRBV19 with TRBJ1-5; D is ambiguous. Germline CDR1 is LNHDA and CDR2 is SQIVND (reference sequence). The V and J ends lost 1 base and 6 bases respectively, with 13 bases between them. This CDR3 is built from 15 residues. The CDR3 here is CASSIVKGTIQPQHF. CDR3 DNA sequence: TGTGCCAGTAGTATAGTAAAGGGAACGATTCAGCCCCAGCATTTT.

This chain uses TRBV10-2 with TRBJ2-7; no clear D gene. The ends were cut back, 3 bases at V and 3 bases at J, with 18 bases in the middle. CDR3 length: 16 residues. Germline assignment: CDR1 WSHSY and CDR2 SAAADI. Written as DNA, the CDR3 is TGCGCCAGCAGTGATCCAGATTATAAATTTCTCTACGAGCAGTACTTC. Its protein product is CASSDPDYKFLYEQYF.

Here the CDR3 reads CASSVGQGDGYTF. The CDR3 nucleotides read TGTGCCAGCAGTGTTGGACAGGGAGACGGCTACACCTTC. The chain uses TRBV2 and TRBJ1-2; 8 nucleotides line up with TRBD1. CDR1 and CDR2 from the germline V gene are SNHLY and FYNNEI. V lost 4 bases, J lost 8 bases, and 6 bases stayed unmatched. The CDR3 contains 13 residues.

The chain joins TRBV2 to TRBJ2-7, with D possibly being TRBD2 (5 bases). The CDR3 is 12 amino acids. Germline CDR1 SNHLY, CDR2 FYNNEI. V lost 6 bases and J lost 6, with 12 bases in between. The CDR3 nucleotides are TGTGCCAGCAGCGCTGCCAGCGGCGAGCAGTACTTC. Encoded protein: CASSAASGEQYF.

The CDR3 protein is CASSLPPTRAGEQYF. CDR3 sequence (DNA): TGTGCCAGCAGTTTGCCACCGACTAGGGCGGGCGAGCAGTACTTC. J is TRBJ2-7 and V is TRBV28; weak D call: TRBD2 (6 bases). Looked up from germline, CDR1 is MDHEN and CDR2 is SYDVKM. With 3 bases removed from V and 6 bases from J, the gap between germline ends came to 18 bases. The CDR3 covers 15 residues.

This CDR3 reads CASSLALAGHEQYF. The CDR3 bases are TGTGCCAGCAGCTTGGCTCTAGCGGGACACGAGCAGTACTTC. This chain connects TRBV5-6 to TRBJ2-7; 9 bases align to TRBD2. V gave up 0 bases and J gave up 5 bases; unmatched junction bases: 3. The germline V gene encodes CDR1 SGHDT and CDR2 YYEEEE. CDR3 length equals 14 residues. The complete variable domain, with remaining parts taken from reference TRBV5-6 and TRBJ2-7, reads DAGVTQSPTHLIKTRGQQVTLRCSPKSGHDTVSWYQQALGQGPQFIFQYYEEEERQRGNFPDRFSGHQFPNYSSELNVNALLLGDSALYLCASSLALAGHEQYFGPGTRLTVT.

V gene TRBV5-6 combines with J gene TRBJ2-5; TRBD2 is a possible D gene (6 bases). Trimming took off 0 bases at V and 0 bases at J, with 9 bases between the two ends. Germline CDR1 reads SGHDT; CDR2 reads YYEEEE. This CDR3 spans 15 amino acids. DNA for the CDR3: TGTGCCAGCAGCTTGGTTGCGGGGAACCAAGAGACCCAGTACTTC. This translates into CASSLVAGNQETQYF.

The V gene is TRBV6-5, the J gene TRBJ2-7, with 9 bases that match TRBD1. Unmatched junction bases numbered 3, after V lost 0 bases and J lost 3 bases. The CDR3 totals 15 residues. Germline V gene sequence: CDR1 MNHEY, CDR2 SVGAGI. The CDR3 DNA is TGTGCCAGCAGTTACTCCGGGACAGGGATCTACGAGCAGTACTTC. It specifies CASSYSGTGIYEQYF.

This sequence joins TRBV10-3 and TRBJ1-5; D gene uncertain. The V and J ends lost 5 bases and 3 bases respectively, with 11 bases between them. Germline V CDR1 and CDR2: ENHRY, SYGVKD. This CDR3 is 14 amino acids long. DNA for the CDR3: TGTGCCATCAGTCTCCCTGGGGTCAATCAGCCCCAGCATTTT. Translation gives CAISLPGVNQPQHF.

This sequence joins TRBV29-1 and TRBJ2-2; no clear D gene. CDR1 is SQVTM and CDR2 is ANQGSEA in the germline V gene. Trimming took off 3 bases at V and 3 bases at J, with 5 bases between the two ends. There are 12 residues in the CDR3. In DNA form, the CDR3 reads TGCAGCGTTGACGGCTACACCGGGGAGCTGTTTTTT. Amino acids: CSVDGYTGELFF.

The CDR3, as DNA: TGTGCCAGCAGCGTAGAGGCTCAGGGGGCCCTGTTTTACGAGCAGTACTTC. Protein product: CASSVEAQGALFYEQYF. The V call is TRBV9, the J call TRBJ2-7, with TRBD1 matching 8 bases. This CDR3 region has 17 residues. With 0 bases clipped from V and 4 bases from J, the junction kept 12 bases outside the gene matches. Germline CDR1 and CDR2: SGDLS and YYNGEE.

With regard to this clone: The sample has other DNA sequences that encode this CDR3 too. This chain links TRBV6-5 with TRBJ1-2; no definite D call. There are 13 residues in the CDR3. Germline V gives CDR1 MNHEY, CDR2 SVGAGI. V lost 2 bases, J lost 4 bases, and 8 bases lay in between. DNA of the CDR3: TGTGCCAGCAGTTACGGGGAGGGCTATGGCTACACCTTC. This codes for CASSYGEGYGYTF.

V and J are TRBV11-2 and TRBJ2-1; D possibly uses TRBD1 or TRBD2 (5 bases each). V lost 4 bases and J 4 bases, leaving 17 bases between the germline ends. Germline V CDR1 and CDR2: SGHAT, FQNNGV. The CDR3 is 16 amino acids. In DNA, the CDR3 is TGTGCCAGCAGCTCGAGCACCGGGACGGCATACAATGAGCAGTTCTTC. Encoded protein: CASSSSTGTAYNEQFF.

The V and J genes are TRBV29-1 and TRBJ1-2, with D unresolved. V was shortened by 0 bases and J by 4 bases, with 6 bases between the two germline ends. CDR3 size: 12 residues. From germline, CDR1 is SQVTM and CDR2 ANQGSEA. CDR3: CSVEERSYGYTF. In DNA, the CDR3 is TGCAGCGTTGAAGAGAGAAGCTATGGCTACACCTTC.